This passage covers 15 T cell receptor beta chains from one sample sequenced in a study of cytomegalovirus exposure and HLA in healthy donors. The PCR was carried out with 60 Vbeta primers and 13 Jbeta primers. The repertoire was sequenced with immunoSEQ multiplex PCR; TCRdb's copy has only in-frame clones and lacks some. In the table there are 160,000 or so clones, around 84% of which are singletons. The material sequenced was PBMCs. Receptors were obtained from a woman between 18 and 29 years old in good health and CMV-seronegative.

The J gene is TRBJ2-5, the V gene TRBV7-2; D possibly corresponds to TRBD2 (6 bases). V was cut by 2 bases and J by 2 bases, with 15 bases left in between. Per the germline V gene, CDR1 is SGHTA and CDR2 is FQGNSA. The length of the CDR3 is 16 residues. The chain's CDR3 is CASSLPRWGLQETQYF. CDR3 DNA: TGTGCCAGCAGCTTACCCCGGTGGGGACTTCAAGAGACCCAGTACTTC.

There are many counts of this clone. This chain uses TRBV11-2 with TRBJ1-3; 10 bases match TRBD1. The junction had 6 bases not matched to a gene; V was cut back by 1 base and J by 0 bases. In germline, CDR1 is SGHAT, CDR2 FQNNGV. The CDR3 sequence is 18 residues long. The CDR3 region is CASSLGDRGVTSGNTIYF. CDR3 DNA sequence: TGTGCCAGCAGCTTAGGGGACAGGGGAGTCACCTCTGGAAACACCATATATTTT.

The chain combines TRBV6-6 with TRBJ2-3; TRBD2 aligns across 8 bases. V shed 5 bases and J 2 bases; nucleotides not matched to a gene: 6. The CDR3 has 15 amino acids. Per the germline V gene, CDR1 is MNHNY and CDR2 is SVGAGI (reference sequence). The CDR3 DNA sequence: TGTGCCAGCAGTACCAGCGGGGGATCCACAGATACGCAGTATTTT. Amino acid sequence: CASSTSGGSTDTQYF.

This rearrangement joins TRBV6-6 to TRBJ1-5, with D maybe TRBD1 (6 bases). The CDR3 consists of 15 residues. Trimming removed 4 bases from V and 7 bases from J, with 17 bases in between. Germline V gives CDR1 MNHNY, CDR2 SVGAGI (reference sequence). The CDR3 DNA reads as TGTGCCAGCAGTTTCTCCCGGGACACAATCCAGCCCCAGCATTTT. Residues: CASSFSRDTIQPQHF.

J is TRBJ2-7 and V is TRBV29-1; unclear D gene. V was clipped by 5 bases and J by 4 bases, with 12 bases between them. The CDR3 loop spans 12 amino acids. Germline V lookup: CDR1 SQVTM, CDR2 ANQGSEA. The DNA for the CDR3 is TGCAGCGTTCTATTTCCCGGGTACGAGCAGTACTTC. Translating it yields CSVLFPGYEQYF.

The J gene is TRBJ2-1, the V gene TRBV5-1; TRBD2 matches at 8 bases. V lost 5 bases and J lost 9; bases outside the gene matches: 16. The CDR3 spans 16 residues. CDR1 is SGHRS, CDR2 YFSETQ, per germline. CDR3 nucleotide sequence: TGCGCCAGCAGTGAAGGGGGACTAGGTGGATTCGGTGAGCAGTTCTTC. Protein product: CASSEGGLGGFGEQFF.

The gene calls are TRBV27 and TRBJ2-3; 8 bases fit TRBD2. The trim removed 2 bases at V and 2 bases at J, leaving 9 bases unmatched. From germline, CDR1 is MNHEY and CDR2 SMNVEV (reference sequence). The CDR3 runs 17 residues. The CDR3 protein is CASSLTSGSLFTDTQYF. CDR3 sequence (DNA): TGTGCCAGCAGTTTAACTAGCGGATCCCTATTCACAGATACGCAGTATTTT.

CDR3 amino acids: CASSPGTSGRADTQYF. The CDR3 nucleotides read TGCGCCAGCAGCCCCGGGACTAGCGGGAGGGCCGATACGCAGTATTTT. The chain has TRBV4-3 and TRBJ2-3; the match to TRBD2 covers 16 bases. V dropped 4 bases and J dropped 6; count of bases not matched to a gene: 4. Germline CDR1 LGHNA, CDR2 YSLEER. This CDR3 has 16 amino acids.

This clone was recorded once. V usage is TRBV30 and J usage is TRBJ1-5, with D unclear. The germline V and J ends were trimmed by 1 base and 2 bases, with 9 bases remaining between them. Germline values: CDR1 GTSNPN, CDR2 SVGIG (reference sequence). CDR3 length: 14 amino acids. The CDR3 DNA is TGTGCCTGGAGTGCACTAAACGGCAATCAGCCCCAGCATTTT. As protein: CAWSALNGNQPQHF.

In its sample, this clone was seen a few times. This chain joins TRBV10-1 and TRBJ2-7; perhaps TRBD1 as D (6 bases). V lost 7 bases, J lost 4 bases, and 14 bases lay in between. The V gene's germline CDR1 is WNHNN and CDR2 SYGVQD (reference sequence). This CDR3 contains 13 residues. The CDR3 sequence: CASMAGEGYEQYF. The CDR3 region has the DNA TGCGCCAGCATGGCAGGGGAAGGGTACGAGCAGTACTTC.

This CDR3 reads CASSQIISGGPYEQYF. CDR3 sequence (DNA): TGCGCCAGCAGCCAGATAATTAGTGGCGGGCCCTACGAGCAGTACTTC. V usage is TRBV4-3 and J usage is TRBJ2-7; a weak D match, TRBD2 (5 bases). This CDR3 has 16 residues. Looked up from germline, CDR1 is LGHNA and CDR2 is YSLEER. V was shortened by 3 bases and J by 2 bases, with 17 bases between the two germline ends.

The CDR3 spells CSAHARRGKQYF. The CDR3 region has the DNA TGCAGCGCCCACGCCCGTCGGGGGAAGCAGTACTTC. The rearrangement joins TRBV29-1 to TRBJ2-7, with D perhaps TRBD2 (6 bases). V gave up 7 bases and J gave up 8 bases, with 18 bases separating them. There are 12 residues in the CDR3. The germline V gene encodes CDR1 SQVTM and CDR2 ANQGSEA.

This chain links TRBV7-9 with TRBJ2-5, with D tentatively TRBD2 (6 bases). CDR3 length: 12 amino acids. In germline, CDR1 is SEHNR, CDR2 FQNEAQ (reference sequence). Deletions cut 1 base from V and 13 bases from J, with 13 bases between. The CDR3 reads CASSLGPQRAYF. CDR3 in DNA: TGTGCCAGCAGCTTAGGTCCGCAGCGGGCGTACTTC. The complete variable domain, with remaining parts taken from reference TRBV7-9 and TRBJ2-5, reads DTGVSQNPRHKITKRGQNVTFRCDPISEHNRLYWYRQTLGQGPEFLTYFQNEAQLEKSRLLSDRFSAERPKGSFSTLEIQRTEQGDSAMYLCASSLGPQRAYFGPGTRLLVL.

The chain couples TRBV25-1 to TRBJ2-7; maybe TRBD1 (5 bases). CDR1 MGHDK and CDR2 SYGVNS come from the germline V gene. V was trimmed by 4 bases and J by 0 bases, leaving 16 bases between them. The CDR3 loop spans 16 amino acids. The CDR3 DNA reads TGTGCCAGCAGTGGCAGATCAGGGCGCCCCTCCTACGAGCAGTACTTC. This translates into CASSGRSGRPSYEQYF.

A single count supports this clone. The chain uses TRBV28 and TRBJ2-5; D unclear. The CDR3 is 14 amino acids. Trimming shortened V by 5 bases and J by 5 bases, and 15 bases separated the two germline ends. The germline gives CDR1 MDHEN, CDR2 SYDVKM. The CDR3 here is CASSPPRWQETQYF. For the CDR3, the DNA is TGTGCCAGCAGTCCTCCTAGGTGGCAGGAGACCCAGTACTTC.